This TCR beta chain stems from a study of blood T cell repertoires in COVID-19 (dated by TCRdb to between 2020 and 2021). For the wider study: Collaborator samples came from the United States, Italy and Spain and covered acute and convalescent phases of COVID-19. Samples came from the ongoing ImmuneRACE study (first 160 participants) plus 1,254 subjects from 6 global collaborators. The repertoires were made available in a free public database intended to serve as a resource for research on the immune response to SARS-CoV-2. Subjects who had been exposed to COVID-19, were actively infected with it, or had recovered from it provided the deeply sampled blood TCRbeta repertoires that made up the dataset. The prospective study material was composed of cDNA or gDNA derived from T cells, B-cell-depleted T cells, or PBMCs. Where available, HLA class I and class II types were obtained from metadata supplied by the sample provider rather than from assay-based typing. Nearly every sample came with metadata listing a de-identified subject ID, COVID-19 status, age in years and sex.

Including cysteine and phenylalanine, the CDR3 has 15 amino acids. The only DNA kept is the CDR3, 45 bases in frame from the first base. The germline V gene (reference sequence) gives CDR1 as LNHDA and CDR2 as SQIVND. V is reduced by 0 bases and J by 1 base, leaving a spacing of 9 bases between them. Samples from volunteer blood donors who had recovered from COVID-19 were contributed by a second Seattle source. Each collaborating institution followed its own protocols to collect whole blood in K2EDTA tubes. Collaborator samples were shipped for TCRbeta analysis as frozen whole blood, isolated PBMCs, or DNA extracted from either sample type. What the authors observed across the whole study: How much clinical and demographic metadata was included differed by source and by participant, and the metadata was provided uncurated.

About this clone itself: Its antigen is unknown. No per-base quality is available; no much larger clone lies one base away.

The immunoSEQ Assay, a bias-controlled multiplex PCR, was used to amplify TCRbeta CDR3 regions from genomic DNA. Regarding the original processing steps: The number of nucleated cells in each sample was estimated from the amplification of reference gene primers within the assay. Sequence reads were collapsed and filtered to measure the absolute abundance of every unique TCRbeta CDR3 rearrangement. For each sample, productive Simpson clonality was calculated as the square root of Simpson's diversity index across productive rearrangements. Drawn from immuneACCESS, this table holds only the in-frame rearrangements with V and J called that TCRdb kept. Clones are partly lost; checked studies trace under half to an unresolved V gene and leave the rest unexplained. V and J calls and clone size are given by that table; D and trimming were obtained from the DNA. This sample gives about 260,000 clones in total; roughly 87% of them show up just once. The ten largest clones add up to 2% to 2.5% of the sample.

Sequenced input: peripheral blood. This chain joins TRBV19 to TRBJ2-5; no D gene can be assigned with confidence. The origin of this receptor is a woman between 45 and 65 years old who had recovered from COVID-19. This receptor carries the CDR3 CASSIDLSPQETQYF. The DNA reads as follows: TGTGCCAGTAGTATAGATCTTAGTCCCCAAGAGACCCAGTACTTC.